Shown below are 27 T cell receptor beta chains from a single sample sequenced in a study of CD8+ T cells in alopecia areata. Extracted from the samples, RNA was reverse transcribed into cDNA to serve as the sequencing template. Profiling relied on immunoSEQ multiplex PCR, and the TCRdb table lists in-frame clones only, not all of them. The sample includes a few hundred thousand clones, approximately 60% of them seen just once. Sequenced input: CD8+ T cells sorted from blood. These receptor sequences come from a human donor in good health.

Written as DNA, the CDR3 is TGCGCCAGCAGCTCCCGCCCGGACCCGGGGGATACGCAGTATTTT. Protein sequence: CASSSRPDPGDTQYF. This rearrangement joins TRBV5-1 to TRBJ2-3, with D perhaps TRBD2 (5 bases). Between the trimmed V and J ends, which lost 3 bases and 6 bases, there was a span of 17 bases. The CDR3 spans 15 residues. Germline V gives CDR1 SGHRS, CDR2 YFSETQ.

This chain links TRBV11-2 with TRBJ2-7; a weak D match, TRBD1 (8 bases). This CDR3 comprises 13 residues. CDR1 is SGHAT, CDR2 FQNNGV, per germline. V was trimmed by 4 bases and J by 6 bases, leaving 13 bases between them. The CDR3 loop reads CASSWGGTGEQYF. Here the CDR3 DNA reads TGTGCCAGCAGCTGGGGAGGGACAGGCGAGCAGTACTTC.

The chain couples TRBV11-1 to TRBJ2-5, with D maybe TRBD2 (5 bases). Germline assignment: CDR1 SGHAT and CDR2 FQDESV (reference sequence). The V end lost 5 bases, the J end lost 1 base, and 14 bases lay between the germline ends. The CDR3 is made up of 15 amino acids. The CDR3: CASSPQHGLQETQYF. For the CDR3, the DNA is TGTGCCAGCAGCCCACAGCATGGACTCCAAGAGACCCAGTACTTC. The full variable domain, with the rest looked up from reference TRBV11-1 and TRBJ2-5, is EAEVAQSPRYKITEKSQAVAFWCDPISGHATLYWYRQILGQGPELLVQFQDESVVDDSQLPKDRFSAERLKGVDSTLKIQPAELGDSAMYLCASSPQHGLQETQYFGPGTRLLVL.

The genes are TRBV4-1 and TRBJ2-5, with D tentatively TRBD2 (5 bases). V lost 6 bases to trimming and J lost 2 bases, with 7 bases between them. Germline V CDR1 and CDR2: MGHRA, YSYEKL. The CDR3 extends over 12 amino acids. The CDR3 bases are TGCGCCAGCAGGGAGGAACAAGAGACCCAGTACTTC. Its protein is CASREEQETQYF.

The CDR3 nucleotides read TGCGCCAGCAGCCAAGAAGCCACGGTCGAATACAATGAGCAGTTCTTC. This gives the protein CASSQEATVEYNEQFF. The chain has TRBV4-1 and TRBJ2-1; D is ambiguous. The CDR3 contains 16 residues. Germline V gene lookup returns CDR1 MGHRA and CDR2 YSYEKL. Trimming removed 0 bases from V and 4 bases from J, with 13 bases in between.

This clone was counted only a few times. This chain uses TRBV27 with TRBJ2-1; D is unresolved. V lost 0 bases to trimming and J lost 6 bases, with 6 bases between them. Germline V gives CDR1 MNHEY, CDR2 SMNVEV (reference sequence). The CDR3 consists of 13 residues. CDR3 in amino acids: CASSLSLANEQFF. In DNA, the CDR3 is TGTGCCAGCAGTTTATCCCTCGCCAATGAGCAGTTCTTC.

The DNA for the CDR3 is TGTGCCAGCAGTTTAGGGACAGGGGAAGCTTTCTTT. It encodes CASSLGTGEAFF. This chain joins TRBV27 and TRBJ1-1; 9 positions agree with TRBD1. The junction had 0 bases not matched to a gene; V was cut back by 2 bases and J by 8 bases. This CDR3 comprises 12 residues. Germline V gene lookup returns CDR1 MNHEY and CDR2 SMNVEV (reference sequence).

The genes are TRBV6-6 and TRBJ2-7; 8 bases fit TRBD1. Germline CDR1 MNHNY, CDR2 SVGAGI (reference sequence). Unmatched junction bases numbered 8, after V lost 5 bases and J lost 5 bases. This CDR3 contains 14 residues. The CDR3 loop reads CASSPPGQGNEQYF. The DNA of the CDR3 is TGTGCCAGCAGTCCGCCCGGACAGGGCAACGAGCAGTACTTC.

This chain connects TRBV29-1 to TRBJ2-7; D remains unclear. Germline V gene lookup returns CDR1 SQVTM and CDR2 ANQGSEA. Deletions cut 7 bases from V and 8 bases from J, with 15 bases between. The CDR3 covers 11 residues. The chain's CDR3 is CSGQQGTKQYF. CDR3 in DNA: TGCAGCGGGCAACAAGGTACGAAGCAGTACTTC.

The V gene is TRBV2, the J gene TRBJ1-1; 11 positions match TRBD1. Germline V gene lookup returns CDR1 SNHLY and CDR2 FYNNEI. Germline trimming cut 8 bases from V and 0 bases from J; bases unmatched to any gene: 2. The CDR3 spans 14 residues. In DNA form, the CDR3 reads TGTGCCAGCGGGACAGGGGGGCTGAACACTGAAGCTTTCTTT. As protein: CASGTGGLNTEAFF.

This clone turned up a few times. The chain carries TRBV29-1 and TRBJ2-2; tentatively, D is TRBD2 (5 bases). The V gene's germline CDR1 is SQVTM and CDR2 ANQGSEA. V lost 3 bases to trimming and J lost 6 bases, with 20 bases between them. CDR3 length equals 16 residues. The CDR3, as DNA: TGCAGCGTTGAGGGCCACCGGGCCCGAGGGCCCGGGGAGCTGTTTTTT. Translation: CSVEGHRARGPGELFF.

The genes are TRBV5-6 and TRBJ1-6; tentative D call: TRBD1 (5 bases). The V end was cut by 4 bases, the J end by 3 bases, with 14 bases between. Germline CDR1 is SGHDT and CDR2 is YYEEEE. The CDR3 contains 16 residues. The CDR3 DNA follows: TGTGCCAGCAGCATGTCGCCCGGGGGCTATAATTCACCCCTCCACTTT. This translates into CASSMSPGGYNSPLHF.

As to this clone: Other nucleotide sequences from this sample produce the same CDR3. J is TRBJ2-7 and V is TRBV5-6, with unresolved D. This CDR3 contains 13 residues. Germline values: CDR1 SGHDT, CDR2 YYEEEE. V lost 0 bases to trimming and J lost 1 base, with 5 bases between them. This chain's CDR3 is CASSLDGSYEQYF. The CDR3 DNA is TGTGCCAGCAGCTTGGACGGGTCCTACGAGCAGTACTTC.

On this clone itself: Other nucleotide sequences in the sample specify the same CDR3. The chain carries TRBV5-6 and TRBJ2-7, with TRBD1 matching 7 bases. V shed 5 bases, J shed 7 bases, and the junction held 3 bases outside the gene matches. The CDR3 consists of 11 residues. Germline CDR1 reads SGHDT; CDR2 reads YYEEEE. The CDR3 spells CASSSTGEQYF. As DNA, the CDR3 is TGTGCCAGCAGTTCGACAGGGGAGCAGTACTTC.

This clone was recorded many times. V usage is TRBV5-6 and J usage is TRBJ2-7, with D maybe TRBD1 (6 bases). V was shortened by 4 bases and J by 6 bases, with 17 bases between the two germline ends. CDR3 size: 14 residues. In germline, CDR1 is SGHDT, CDR2 YYEEEE. The CDR3 loop is CASSERPQGREQYF. The CDR3 DNA is TGTGCCAGCAGCGAAAGACCACAGGGTCGCGAGCAGTACTTC.

The chain is built from TRBV19 and TRBJ1-1; no firm D call. CDR1 and CDR2 from the germline V gene are LNHDA and SQIVND (reference sequence). The CDR3 extends over 13 amino acids. Trimming pared 10 bases from V and 0 bases from J, leaving 12 bases between. In nucleotides, the CDR3 is TGTGCCACTAGATCGGTAATGAACACTGAAGCTTTCTTT. Translating gives CATRSVMNTEAFF. The complete variable domain, with remaining parts taken from reference TRBV19 and TRBJ1-1, reads DGGITQSPKYLFRKEGQNVTLSCEQNLNHDAMYWYRQDPGQGLRLIYYSQIVNDFQKGDIAEGYSVSREKKESFPLTVTSAQKNPTAFYLCATRSVMNTEAFFGQGTRLTVV.

This clone came up a few times. The chain couples TRBV7-9 to TRBJ2-1; D gene uncertain. Trimming cost V 7 bases and J 0 bases, with 13 bases left between them. The length of the CDR3 is 15 residues. Germline V CDR1 and CDR2: SEHNR, FQNEAQ (reference sequence). The CDR3 bases are TGTGCCAGCACCCTCCACGGAAGCTCCTACAATGAGCAGTTCTTC. Protein sequence: CASTLHGSSYNEQFF.

The rearrangement links TRBV4-2 to TRBJ2-3; either TRBD1 or TRBD2 may supply D (6 bases each). V lost 0 bases to trimming and J lost 1 base, with 11 bases between them. This CDR3 has 16 amino acids. Germline CDR1 and CDR2: LGHNA and YNFKEQ. This CDR3 is CASSQERGAGTDTQYF. The DNA of the CDR3 is TGTGCCAGCAGCCAAGAAAGGGGGGCCGGCACAGATACGCAGTATTTT.

The V and J genes are TRBV7-2 and TRBJ2-1; the match to TRBD1 covers 7 bases. The germline V gene encodes CDR1 SGHTA and CDR2 FQGNSA. V lost 7 bases and J lost 0; bases outside the gene matches: 6. This CDR3 region has 15 residues. This CDR3 is CASTQGVSSYNEQFF. The CDR3 DNA follows: TGTGCCAGCACCCAGGGGGTTAGCTCCTACAATGAGCAGTTCTTC.

This rearrangement joins TRBV6-6 to TRBJ2-7; D perhaps matches TRBD1 (6 bases). Trimming stripped 5 bases from V and 2 bases from J, with 10 bases between. The CDR3 consists of 13 residues. Germline loops: CDR1 MNHNY, CDR2 SVGAGI (reference sequence). This CDR3 reads CASSRTEAYEQYF. CDR3 sequence (DNA): TGTGCCAGCAGTCGGACAGAGGCCTACGAGCAGTACTTC.

V usage is TRBV13 and J usage is TRBJ1-1; D gene uncertain. The germline V gene encodes CDR1 PRHDT and CDR2 FYEKMQ (reference sequence). The CDR3 consists of 12 residues. V was pared by 1 base and J by 10 bases, with 10 bases between. CDR3 loop: CASSLDVTGAFF. CDR3 bases: TGTGCCAGCAGCTTAGACGTGACCGGAGCTTTCTTT.

This clone came up many times. The J gene is TRBJ2-1, the V gene TRBV7-2; 8 bases are shared with TRBD2. Germline CDR1 reads SGHTA; CDR2 reads FQGNSA. This CDR3 spans 19 amino acids. V lost 5 bases, J lost 0 bases, and 15 bases stayed unmatched. In DNA form, the CDR3 reads TGTGCCAGCAGCACCAGGACAGCGGGGGATCCGAGCTCCTACAATGAGCAGTTCTTC. Amino acid sequence: CASSTRTAGDPSSYNEQFF.

The chain recombines TRBV2 with TRBJ2-1, with 9 bases identical to TRBD2. CDR1 and CDR2 from the germline V gene are SNHLY and FYNNEI. The ends lost 7 bases at V and 7 bases at J; junction bases unmatched: 5. There are 13 residues in the CDR3. The CDR3 DNA sequence: TGTGCCAGCACCGCGGGGGGGCTGAATGAGCAGTTCTTC. Amino acid sequence: CASTAGGLNEQFF.

This clone was seen more than once but under ten times. The chain uses TRBV19 and TRBJ1-2; D is ambiguous. There are 14 residues in the CDR3. Trimming stripped 4 bases from V and 4 bases from J, with 13 bases between. Germline CDR1 reads LNHDA; CDR2 reads SQIVND (reference sequence). CDR3 DNA sequence: TGTGCCAGTAGTACGGGAACTCTGGGCTATGGCTACACCTTC. It codes for CASSTGTLGYGYTF.

This clone was seen a few times. The chain recombines TRBV29-1 with TRBJ2-7, with TRBD2 as a possible D gene (6 bases). Germline V gives CDR1 SQVTM, CDR2 ANQGSEA. The CDR3 extends over 15 amino acids. The ends were cut back, 3 bases at V and 0 bases at J, with 15 bases in the middle. CDR3: CSVDNGSSGSYEQYF. The CDR3, as DNA: TGCAGCGTTGATAACGGCAGTAGCGGCTCCTACGAGCAGTACTTC.

The chain is built from TRBV9 and TRBJ2-3; 7 nucleotides line up with TRBD1. The CDR3 spans 17 residues. Germline lookup yields CDR1 SGDLS and CDR2 YYNGEE. V shed 0 bases and J 3 bases; nucleotides not matched to a gene: 10. The CDR3 loop reads CASSVVPQGSGTDTQYF. In DNA, the CDR3 is TGTGCCAGCAGCGTAGTCCCACAGGGGTCAGGGACAGATACGCAGTATTTT.

The chain uses TRBV29-1 and TRBJ1-1; D gene ambiguous. The length of the CDR3 is 11 residues. Germline V gives CDR1 SQVTM, CDR2 ANQGSEA. V gave up 1 base and J gave up 3 bases, with 3 bases separating them. The CDR3 spells CSVEADTEAFF. The CDR3 nucleotides are TGCAGCGTTGAAGCCGACACTGAAGCTTTCTTT.